The rows below give T cell receptor beta chains drawn from one sample of a study of untreated major depressive disorder. Sequencing was performed with immunoSEQ multiplex PCR; in TCRdb, only in-frame clones are kept and a portion is missing. The sample comprises more than 20,000 clones, over 80% of which are singletons, and around 0.33% rests with the top ten. Material for sequencing was CD4+ T cells from PBMCs. The receptors come from a man aged 30 to 45 in good health. Each CDR3 is given with its conserved first and last residue. D genes are given only for firm matches. Not every row has a clone size; where given, it reads once, few, many or a size class.

>TRBJ2-5|TRBV2|.|.
CASRRAGETQYF
TGTGCCAGCAGGAGGGCAGGGGAAACCCAGTACTTC
>TRBJ1-5|TRBV30|.|.
CAWSGQRFISNQPQHF
TGTGCCTGGAGTGGACAGAGATTCATTAGCAATCAGCCCCAGCATTTT
>TRBJ1-2|TRBV18|.|.
CASSLESGANYGYTF
TGTGCCAGCTCACTGGAGTCGGGAGCTAACTATGGCTACACCTTC
>TRBJ2-5|TRBV2|.|.
CASTRDGIQETQYF
TGTGCCAGCACCAGAGACGGGATCCAAGAGACCCAGTACTTC
>TRBJ1-1|TRBV5-4|.|TRBD1
CASSSRQGSEAFF
TGTGCCAGCAGCAGTCGACAGGGCAGCGAAGCTTTCTTT
>TRBJ1-2|TRBV27|.|.
CASSSSTANYGYTF
TGTGCCAGCAGTTCCTCAACGGCCAACTATGGCTACACCTTC
>TRBJ2-7|TRBV7-3|.|.
CASSLGAREEQYF
TGTGCCAGCAGCTTAGGGGCCAGGGAAGAGCAGTACTTC
>TRBJ2-7|TRBV7-9|.|.
CASSPITDEQYF
TGTGCCAGCAGCCCCATAACTGACGAGCAGTACTTC
>TRBJ2-3|TRBV4-3|.|.
CASSQESRTDTQYF
TGCGCCAGCAGCCAAGAGAGTCGCACAGATACGCAGTATTTT
>TRBJ2-7|TRBV7-2|.|.
CASSPGVGAGWEQYF
TGTGCCAGCAGCCCAGGAGTGGGGGCGGGGTGGGAGCAGTACTTC
>TRBJ1-1|TRBV6-1|.|TRBD1
CASKTGAGANTEAFF
TGTGCCAGCAAGACAGGGGCGGGGGCGAACACTGAAGCTTTCTTT
>TRBJ2-7|TRBV14|.|.
CASSQGGGRFF
TGTGCCAGCAGCCAAGGAGGAGGGCGCTTCTTC
>TRBJ2-5|TRBV6-1|.|.
CASTPVSLGAQYF
TGTGCCAGCACCCCGGTGTCCCTAGGAGCCCAGTACTTC
>TRBJ1-5|TRBV27|.|.
CASSFPGPGQPQHF
TGTGCCAGCAGTTTCCCCGGCCCGGGTCAGCCCCAGCATTTT
>TRBJ2-7|TRBV7-9|.|TRBD2
CASSRSGTSSEQYF
TGTGCCAGCAGCAGGTCCGGGACTAGCAGCGAGCAGTACTTC
>TRBJ1-1|TRBV10-3|.|.
CAISESTRDTEAFF
TGTGCCATCAGTGAGTCGACTCGGGACACTGAAGCTTTCTTT
>TRBJ2-5|TRBV6-5|few|.
CASTEGGTETQYF
TGTGCCAGCACCGAAGGTGGGACCGAGACCCAGTACTTC
>TRBJ2-5|TRBV4-2|.|.
CASSPGKETQYF
TGTGCCAGCAGCCCGGGGAAAGAGACCCAGTACTTC
>TRBJ1-1|TRBV4-3|.|TRBD1
CASSQGRGPEAFF
TGCGCCAGCAGCCAGGGTAGGGGGCCTGAAGCTTTCTTT
>TRBJ1-4|TRBV28|.|.
CASTSPEKLFF
TGTGCCAGCACTTCCCCTGAAAAACTGTTTTTT
>TRBJ2-7|TRBV4-1|once|.
CASSQKGTAYDTYEQYF
TGCGCCAGCAGCCAAAAAGGGACGGCCTATGATACCTACGAGCAGTACTTC
>TRBJ2-1|TRBV15|once|.
CATAKGVGSYNEQFF
TGTGCCACGGCCAAGGGGGTGGGCTCCTACAATGAGCAGTTCTTC
>TRBJ1-1|TRBV5-4|.|.
CASSLSGDTEAFF
TGTGCCAGCAGCTTGAGTGGGGACACTGAAGCTTTCTTT
>TRBJ2-7|TRBV5-1|.|TRBD2
CASSSFGLAGPGEQYF
TGCGCCAGCAGCTCCTTCGGCCTAGCGGGACCGGGTGAGCAGTACTTC
>TRBJ1-2|TRBV6-5|.|.
CASSYAGANTF
TGTGCCAGCAGTTACGCAGGCGCAAACACCTTC
>TRBJ2-7|TRBV5-1|.|.
CASSRSGASPYEQYF
TGCGCCAGCAGTCGTTCAGGGGCATCACCCTACGAGCAGTACTTC
>TRBJ2-5|TRBV2|.|.
CASSVGETQYF
TGTGCCAGCAGTGTTGGGGAGACCCAGTACTTC
>TRBJ2-1|TRBV9|.|.
CASSVPGGQQFF
TGTGCCAGCAGCGTCCCCGGCGGGCAGCAGTTCTTC
>TRBJ1-5|TRBV10-3|.|.
CAITGGSNQPQHF
TGTGCCATCACCGGAGGGAGCAATCAGCCCCAGCATTTT
>TRBJ1-5|TRBV19|.|.
CASSINNQPQHF
TGTGCCAGTAGTATAAATAATCAGCCCCAGCATTTT
>TRBJ2-5|TRBV30|.|.
CAWGFETQYF
TGTGCCTGGGGCTTCGAGACCCAGTACTTC
>TRBJ2-1|TRBV7-8|.|TRBD2
CASSSRAGGHLTPSYNEQFF
TGTGCCAGCAGCTCGAGAGCGGGAGGCCACTTAACCCCCTCCTACAATGAGCAGTTCTTC
>TRBJ1-4|TRBV6-4|once|.
CASSEDGNEKLFF
TGTGCCAGCAGTGAAGATGGTAATGAAAAACTGTTTTTT
>TRBJ2-1|TRBV29-1|.|TRBD1
CSVEGRGQGEQFF
TGCAGCGTTGAAGGCAGGGGGCAGGGTGAGCAGTTCTTC
>TRBJ2-1|TRBV4-3|once|TRBD2
CASSLALADNEQFF
TGCGCCAGCAGCCTCGCCCTAGCGGATAATGAGCAGTTCTTC
>TRBJ1-2|TRBV4-1|.|TRBD1
CASSRNDHRGADTF
TGCGCCAGCAGCCGCAACGACCACAGGGGTGCAGACACCTTC
>TRBJ2-5|TRBV5-1|.|TRBD2
CASSLGLAGLVQETQYF
TGCGCCAGCAGCCTGGGACTAGCGGGCTTAGTACAAGAGACCCAGTACTTC
>TRBJ2-5|TRBV14|.|TRBD1
CASSQRKQGREETQYF
TGTGCCAGCAGCCAGAGGAAACAGGGGCGTGAAGAGACCCAGTACTTC
>TRBJ2-7|TRBV2|.|TRBD2
CASRAGGHEQYF
TGTGCCAGCAGGGCGGGGGGCCACGAGCAGTACTTC
>TRBJ1-1|TRBV15|.|.
CATSSGGGIKWTEAFF
TGTGCCACCAGCAGCGGCGGGGGGATTAAGTGGACTGAAGCTTTCTTT
>TRBJ1-1|TRBV6-5|.|TRBD1
CASTWRQGNTEAFF
TGTGCCAGCACTTGGAGACAGGGGAACACTGAAGCTTTCTTT
>TRBJ2-5|TRBV5-1|once|.
CASSLSSKTQYF
TGCGCCAGCAGCTTGAGCTCAAAGACCCAGTACTTC
>TRBJ1-1|TRBV29-1|.|.
CSVVSQLNTEAFF
TGCAGCGTTGTCTCCCAGTTGAACACTGAAGCTTTCTTT
>TRBJ1-2|TRBV5-6|.|.
CASSFGANYGYTF
TGTGCCAGCAGCTTCGGGGCTAACTATGGCTACACCTTC
>TRBJ1-4|TRBV30|.|.
CAWSLGGTRGEKLFF
TGTGCCTGGAGTCTAGGGGGGACTAGGGGCGAAAAACTGTTTTTT
>TRBJ2-2|TRBV11-3|once|TRBD2
CASSLDKWAAGTTNTGELFF
TGTGCCAGCAGCTTAGATAAGTGGGCGGCAGGGACTACAAACACCGGGGAGCTGTTTTTT
>TRBJ2-5|TRBV7-2|.|.
CASSGLQETQYF
TGTGCCAGCAGCGGGCTCCAAGAGACCCAGTACTTC
>TRBJ2-7|TRBV5-6|.|TRBD1
CASSSTAWPGQGYEQYF
TGTGCCAGCAGCTCCACCGCCTGGCCGGGACAGGGATACGAGCAGTACTTC
>TRBJ1-1|TRBV2|few|.
CASRGNSLGTEAFF
TGTGCCAGCAGAGGAAACTCTCTTGGGACTGAAGCTTTCTTT
>TRBJ1-2|TRBV20-1|.|.
CSAGTEYGYTF
TGCAGTGCCGGGACGGAGTATGGCTACACCTTC
>TRBJ2-2|TRBV15|.|.
CATSSSARTRPDTGELFF
TGTGCCACCAGCAGTTCGGCGAGGACGAGGCCGGACACCGGGGAGCTGTTTTTT
>TRBJ2-7|TRBV4-1|.|TRBD2
CASSHKGLAMSYEQYF
TGCGCCAGCAGCCACAAGGGACTAGCGATGTCCTACGAGCAGTACTTC
>TRBJ2-2|TRBV5-4|.|TRBD2
CASSEGLAGAAGELFF
TGTGCCAGCAGCGAGGGACTAGCGGGAGCTGCCGGGGAGCTGTTTTTT
>TRBJ2-3|TRBV7-3|.|.
CASSLDHNTDTQYF
TGTGCCAGCAGCTTGGATCACAACACAGATACGCAGTATTTT
>TRBJ2-2|TRBV9|.|TRBD2
CASSVGLSGRGTGELFF
TGTGCCAGCAGCGTAGGGTTGAGCGGGAGAGGAACCGGGGAGCTGTTTTTT